This T cell receptor (beta chain) originates from a study of blood T cell dynamics during melanoma immunotherapy (dated by TCRdb to between 2020 and 2021). The study in broad terms: Patients had metastatic melanoma and received first-line pembrolizumab or nivolumab plus ipilimumab as standard of care in the United Kingdom. To find early correlates of response, peripheral T cell receptor repertoires were profiled in metastatic melanoma patients before and after one cycle of checkpoint inhibitor therapy. The training cohort was made up of consecutive patients, while a further independent group of patients from the same centre was pooled to form an external validation set. Overall study results and their limits: Patients who later achieved disease control showed a bifurcated PBMC repertoire reorganization at W3, with increased clonality or increased diversity, unlike progressors. The study could not determine whether the T cell clones driving repertoire changes were melanoma-specific or reflected general immune activation. The relatively small sample size was acknowledged as a potential limitation on generalization of the results.

Every bulk PBMC sample was loaded with the same fixed amount of about 380 ng of DNA. The immunoSEQ TCRb Assay kit was used according to manufacturer instructions to amplify TCR beta CDR3 sequences from genomic DNA. The KAPA Library Quantification Kit for Illumina platforms was used to quantify pooled libraries by qPCR. Pooled libraries were clustered at about 0.6-1.2 pM and sequenced on an Illumina NextSeq 500. As for the authors' bioinformatics: TCR data were analyzed with immunoSEQ ANALYZER and the R LymphoSeq package. A rearrangement efficiency score was calculated as productive divided by the sum of productive and non-productive CDR3 sequences. Clonality was measured with the Gini coefficient and diversity with the Renyi index at alpha=1, compared pairwise between timepoints within each patient. Clonal relatedness used an edit distance of 3, and repertoire similarity used the Bhattacharyya coefficient, both computed in LymphoSeq. Linear discriminant analysis on week-3 changes in clonality and diversity was built with the R MASS and caret packages to classify response. In TCRdb, the immuneACCESS table is reduced to in-frame sequences with V and J assigned. These tables do not hold every clone; where another copy was compared, an unresolved V gene accounts for under half, and the others remain unexplained. Clone size and V and J calls were adopted from that table, with D and trimming inferred from the DNA. This sample gives 10,000 or so clones in total; roughly 87% of them show up just once. More than 1% of the sample goes to the ten largest clones.

The label giving this sample's time point can be read as: week 3, after first cycle of checkpoint inhibitor. Blood was sampled before treatment (T0) and at week 3 (W3), after the first cycle of checkpoint blockade. Except for a couple of patients with rapid clinical progression, response was assessed 12 weeks after the first infusion by RECIST 1.1; disease control meant complete response, partial response or stable disease. Patients with prior systemic cancer treatment, concomitant immunosuppressant therapy or synchronous other active malignancies were excluded. Both bulk PBMC and plasma cell-free DNA were sequenced for TCR beta so that circulating cells and T cell turnover could be tracked. PBMC were isolated from blood with Lymphoprep and SepMate tubes, followed by red cell lysis. QIAamp DNA Blood Mini kits were used to extract DNA from PBMC and sorted T cell subsets. In regard to this clone: Its cognate antigen has yet to be identified. No much larger clone exists at a distance of one base, and base qualities are not known.

The receptor was isolated from a human donor with melanoma. Here the sequenced sample was blood, taken from a patient treated with checkpoint blockade.

The sequenced DNA is TGTGCCAGCAGTGCCCGAGGGCAGATCGTCTACAATGAGCAGTTCTTC. Its amino acids are CASSARGQIVYNEQFF. The chain is encoded by TRBV2 joined to TRBJ2-1; TRBD2 could be the D gene, as 5 bases match. Its CDR3 holds 16 amino acids, cysteine through phenylalanine. The entry retains the CDR3 DNA only, 48 bases that are in frame from base 1. V gives up 4 bases and J gives up 3 bases, and the segment between their germline ends measures 16 bases. Taken from the germline V gene, the CDR1 and CDR2 loops are SNHLY and FYNNEI.